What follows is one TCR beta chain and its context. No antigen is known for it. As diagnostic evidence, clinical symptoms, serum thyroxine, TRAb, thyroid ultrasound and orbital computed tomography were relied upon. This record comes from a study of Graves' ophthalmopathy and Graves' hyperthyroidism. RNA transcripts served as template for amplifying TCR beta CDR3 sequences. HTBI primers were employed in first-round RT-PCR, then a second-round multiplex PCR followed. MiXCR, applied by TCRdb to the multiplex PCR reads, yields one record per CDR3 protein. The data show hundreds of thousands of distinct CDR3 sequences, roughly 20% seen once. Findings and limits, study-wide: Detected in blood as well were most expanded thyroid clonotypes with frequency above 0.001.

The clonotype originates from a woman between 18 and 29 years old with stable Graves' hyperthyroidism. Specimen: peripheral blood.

CDR3 coding DNA: TGTGCCAGCAGTTACCGACTAGCGGGAGCGTGGCAGTACTTC. Amino acids: CASSYRLAGAWQYF. This chain connects TRBV6-5 to TRBJ2-7; 12 bases map to TRBD2. The CDR3 sequence is 14 residues long. In germline, CDR1 is MNHEY, CDR2 SVGAGI. V dropped 2 bases and J dropped 9; count of bases not matched to a gene: 5.